A selection of T cell receptor beta chains follows, all from one sample in a study of cytomegalovirus exposure and HLA in healthy donors. TCRdb's copy holds only in-frame clones and misses some; the assay was immunoSEQ multiplex PCR. The sample contains over 100,000 clones, just under 95% of which appear only once. The specimen sequenced was PBMCs. All receptors derive from a woman aged 18 to 35 in good health and CMV-seronegative. Each CDR3 is given with its conserved first and last residue. D genes are given only for firm matches. A clone size is listed for some rows: how often the clone was seen (once, few, many), or a class if it is expanded.

J gene: TRBJ2-6
D gene: TRBD1
clone size: .
V gene: TRBV11-3
CDR3 DNA: TGTGCCAGCAGCCCTCAAGACAGGGTGGTCTCTGGGGCCAACGTCCTGACTTTC
CDR3 protein: CASSPQDRVVSGANVLTF

J gene: TRBJ2-7
D gene: TRBD2
clone size: .
V gene: TRBV15
CDR3 DNA: TGTGCCACCAGCAGAGATTCAACGGGGACTAGCGGATACTACGAGCAGTACTTC
CDR3 protein: CATSRDSTGTSGYYEQYF

J gene: TRBJ2-7
D gene: .
clone size: few
V gene: TRBV28
CDR3 DNA: TGTGCCAGCAGTTTCCGGGGAAACGAGCAGTACTTC
CDR3 protein: CASSFRGNEQYF

J gene: TRBJ1-1
D gene: .
clone size: .
V gene: TRBV5-6
CDR3 DNA: TGTGCCAGCAGCTTGGGACGGGACACTGAAGCTTTCTTT
CDR3 protein: CASSLGRDTEAFF

J gene: TRBJ1-1
D gene: .
clone size: few
V gene: TRBV9
CDR3 DNA: TGTGCCAGCAGCGTAGACGGTTACACTGAAGCTTTCTTT
CDR3 protein: CASSVDGYTEAFF

J gene: TRBJ1-5
D gene: .
clone size: .
V gene: TRBV6-6
CDR3 DNA: TGTGCCAGCAAACAGGGCGGTTCCCTTAGCAATCAGCCCCAGCATTTT
CDR3 protein: CASKQGGSLSNQPQHF

J gene: TRBJ1-2
D gene: TRBD1
clone size: .
V gene: TRBV19
CDR3 DNA: TGTGCCAGTAGCCACGACAGGGTTGGTGGCTACACCTTC
CDR3 protein: CASSHDRVGGYTF

J gene: TRBJ1-1
D gene: .
clone size: .
V gene: TRBV2
CDR3 DNA: TGTGCCAGCAGTGGGAACGAGAGGGACTCGGTCTTT
CDR3 protein: CASSGNERDSVF

J gene: TRBJ1-5
D gene: .
clone size: .
V gene: TRBV2
CDR3 DNA: TGTGCCAGCAGTGAACTATATGTTGATCCTTCAGGGGGCAATCAGCCCCAGCATTTT
CDR3 protein: CASSELYVDPSGGNQPQHF

J gene: TRBJ2-1
D gene: TRBD2
clone size: .
V gene: TRBV5-1
CDR3 DNA: TGCGCCAGCAGCCCCCTAGCGGGAGCCTACAATGAGCAGTTCTTC
CDR3 protein: CASSPLAGAYNEQFF

J gene: TRBJ2-1
D gene: TRBD2
clone size: .
V gene: TRBV7-8
CDR3 DNA: TGTGCCAGCAGCCCAGGACTAGGGGTCATAACGCAGAGCTCCTACAATGAGCAGTTCTTC
CDR3 protein: CASSPGLGVITQSSYNEQFF

J gene: TRBJ1-2
D gene: .
clone size: .
V gene: TRBV7-9
CDR3 DNA: TGTGCCAGCAGCTTGGAGGATAACTATGGCTACACCTTC
CDR3 protein: CASSLEDNYGYTF

J gene: TRBJ1-2
D gene: .
clone size: .
V gene: TRBV11-3
CDR3 DNA: TGTGCCAGCAGCGGGTCACAGGGATCCTTAAGATCTTGGGGCTACACCTTC
CDR3 protein: CASSGSQGSLRSWGYTF

J gene: TRBJ1-1
D gene: TRBD1
clone size: once
V gene: TRBV7-9
CDR3 DNA: TGTGCCAGCAGCCACACCCAGGGGGACACTGAAGCTTTCTTT
CDR3 protein: CASSHTQGDTEAFF

J gene: TRBJ2-1
D gene: .
clone size: .
V gene: TRBV11-2
CDR3 DNA: TGTGCCAGCAGCTTTCTCCCCAGGGAAGACAATGAGCAGTTCTTC
CDR3 protein: CASSFLPREDNEQFF

J gene: TRBJ2-7
D gene: .
clone size: .
V gene: TRBV14
CDR3 DNA: TGTGCCAGCAGCCTTGGTCCCAGGTACGAGCAGTACTTC
CDR3 protein: CASSLGPRYEQYF

J gene: TRBJ2-3
D gene: TRBD2
clone size: .
V gene: TRBV7-2
CDR3 DNA: TGTGCCAGCAGCTACGGACTAGCGGGGGGGCCGGGGTCAGATACGCAGTATTTT
CDR3 protein: CASSYGLAGGPGSDTQYF

J gene: TRBJ2-5
D gene: .
clone size: .
V gene: TRBV9
CDR3 DNA: TGTGCCAGCAGCGTGGCCGGGCAGGGGTTGGAGACCCAGTACTTC
CDR3 protein: CASSVAGQGLETQYF

J gene: TRBJ2-1
D gene: TRBD2
clone size: .
V gene: TRBV9
CDR3 DNA: TGTGCCAGCAGCGTAGCAGCGGGGGGATACAATGAGCAGTTCTTC
CDR3 protein: CASSVAAGGYNEQFF

J gene: TRBJ2-1
D gene: TRBD2
clone size: .
V gene: TRBV5-1
CDR3 DNA: TGCGCCAGCAGCTTCGGGACTAGCGGGATCGATGAGCAGTTCTTC
CDR3 protein: CASSFGTSGIDEQFF

J gene: TRBJ2-1
D gene: TRBD1
clone size: .
V gene: TRBV2
CDR3 DNA: TGTGCCAGCAGTGAAGAGAGACAGGGGTACAATGAGCAGTTCTTC
CDR3 protein: CASSEERQGYNEQFF

J gene: TRBJ2-5
D gene: TRBD1
clone size: .
V gene: TRBV15
CDR3 DNA: TGTGCCACCAGCCCCCGAGGAACAGGGGGCGGGGAGACCCAGTACTTC
CDR3 protein: CATSPRGTGGGETQYF

J gene: TRBJ2-7
D gene: .
clone size: .
V gene: TRBV7-7
CDR3 DNA: TGTGCTAGCAGCTTAGGAAGTGGGTACCGGGAGAGATCCTACGAGCAGTACTTC
CDR3 protein: CASSLGSGYRERSYEQYF

J gene: TRBJ1-1
D gene: .
clone size: .
V gene: TRBV2
CDR3 DNA: TGTGCCAGCAGGTCGGGGAACACTGAAGCTTTCTTT
CDR3 protein: CASRSGNTEAFF

J gene: TRBJ2-7
D gene: .
clone size: .
V gene: TRBV19
CDR3 DNA: TGTGCCAGTAGTATAGACAGGTACGAGCAGTACTTC
CDR3 protein: CASSIDRYEQYF

J gene: TRBJ2-3
D gene: TRBD1
clone size: once
V gene: TRBV6-4
CDR3 DNA: TGTGCCAGCAGCTCGGGACAGGGGGCCTCCGAAGATACGCAGTATTTT
CDR3 protein: CASSSGQGASEDTQYF

J gene: TRBJ1-1
D gene: TRBD1
clone size: .
V gene: TRBV5-4
CDR3 DNA: TGTGCCAGCAGCTTGTCTTTGGACAGGGCCCTAACTGAAGCTTTCTTT
CDR3 protein: CASSLSLDRALTEAFF

J gene: TRBJ2-1
D gene: TRBD2
clone size: .
V gene: TRBV19
CDR3 DNA: TGTGCCAGTAGTGACAGACTAGCGGGAGGGATCGAGGAGCAGTTCTTC
CDR3 protein: CASSDRLAGGIEEQFF

J gene: TRBJ1-2
D gene: .
clone size: .
V gene: TRBV7-9
CDR3 DNA: TGTGCCAGCAGCCACGGACAGTACTATGGCTACACCTTC
CDR3 protein: CASSHGQYYGYTF

J gene: TRBJ2-7
D gene: TRBD1
clone size: .
V gene: TRBV27
CDR3 DNA: TGTGCCAGCAGTCCCCGACAGGGGTACTACGAGCAGTACTTC
CDR3 protein: CASSPRQGYYEQYF

J gene: TRBJ2-7
D gene: .
clone size: .
V gene: TRBV5-6
CDR3 DNA: TGTGCCAGCAGCGGAAACAGGGTAGGGGAGCAGTACTTC
CDR3 protein: CASSGNRVGEQYF

J gene: TRBJ2-1
D gene: .
clone size: .
V gene: TRBV5-6
CDR3 DNA: TGTGCCAGCAGCTTGTCTAGCTACAATGAGCAGTTCTTC
CDR3 protein: CASSLSSYNEQFF

J gene: TRBJ2-7
D gene: .
clone size: .
V gene: TRBV2
CDR3 DNA: TGTGCCAGCAGTGAAGAAGGACAGTTCTACGAGCAGTACTTC
CDR3 protein: CASSEEGQFYEQYF

J gene: TRBJ1-2
D gene: TRBD1
clone size: .
V gene: TRBV5-6
CDR3 DNA: TGTGCCAGCAGCACTGCCCTTTATGGGACAGGGAAGTTAAGTGGCTACACCTTC
CDR3 protein: CASSTALYGTGKLSGYTF

J gene: TRBJ1-6
D gene: .
clone size: once
V gene: TRBV18
CDR3 DNA: TGTGCCAGCTCACCAACCCAGACAGACTATTCACCCCTCCACTTT
CDR3 protein: CASSPTQTDYSPLHF

J gene: TRBJ2-1
D gene: TRBD2
clone size: .
V gene: TRBV30
CDR3 DNA: TGTGCCTGGAGTGTAGTACGGGGGACTAGCGGGCCACACAATGAGCAGTTCTTC
CDR3 protein: CAWSVVRGTSGPHNEQFF

J gene: TRBJ2-1
D gene: TRBD2
clone size: .
V gene: TRBV6-6
CDR3 DNA: TGTGCCAGCAGGATGACTAGCGGGGGCTATGAGCAGTTCTTC
CDR3 protein: CASRMTSGGYEQFF

J gene: TRBJ1-2
D gene: .
clone size: once
V gene: TRBV5-4
CDR3 DNA: TGTGCCAGCAGCTCCACCACCGACAGATTTGGTGGCTACACCTTC
CDR3 protein: CASSSTTDRFGGYTF

J gene: TRBJ1-4
D gene: .
clone size: .
V gene: TRBV7-9
CDR3 DNA: TGTGCCAGCAGCTTAGCAGGAGGATCGGTCGAAAAACTGTTTTTT
CDR3 protein: CASSLAGGSVEKLFF

J gene: TRBJ2-7
D gene: .
clone size: .
V gene: TRBV4-1
CDR3 DNA: TGCGCCAGCAGCCAAGTAGGGGAAAGGGTCCTATCCTACGAGCAGTACTTC
CDR3 protein: CASSQVGERVLSYEQYF

J gene: TRBJ2-2
D gene: .
clone size: .
V gene: TRBV9
CDR3 DNA: TGTGCCAGCAGCTCTAAGACAGATACCCCGAACACCGGGGAGCTGTTTTTT
CDR3 protein: CASSSKTDTPNTGELFF

J gene: TRBJ1-1
D gene: .
clone size: .
V gene: TRBV15
CDR3 DNA: TGTGCCACCAGCAGACCAGGGGCTTTGGACACTGAAGCTTTCTTT
CDR3 protein: CATSRPGALDTEAFF

J gene: TRBJ2-2
D gene: .
clone size: .
V gene: TRBV27
CDR3 DNA: TGTGCCAGTACAGCTCCGAACACCGGGGAGCTGTTTTTT
CDR3 protein: CASTAPNTGELFF

J gene: TRBJ1-3
D gene: .
clone size: .
V gene: TRBV28
CDR3 DNA: TGTGCCAGTATATCCGGGGGAAACACCATATATTTT
CDR3 protein: CASISGGNTIYF

J gene: TRBJ2-3
D gene: TRBD2
clone size: .
V gene: TRBV5-1
CDR3 DNA: TGCGCCAGCAGCCCACCCACGACTAGCGGGGATACGCAGTATTTT
CDR3 protein: CASSPPTTSGDTQYF

J gene: TRBJ2-7
D gene: .
clone size: .
V gene: TRBV30
CDR3 DNA: TGTGCCTGGAGTCCCGGACAGCAAAAGCCCTACGAGCAGTACTTC
CDR3 protein: CAWSPGQQKPYEQYF

J gene: TRBJ2-7
D gene: .
clone size: .
V gene: TRBV29-1
CDR3 DNA: TGCAGCGCGGGAACAGGGTTTTACGAGCAGTACTTC
CDR3 protein: CSAGTGFYEQYF

J gene: TRBJ1-4
D gene: .
clone size: .
V gene: TRBV30
CDR3 DNA: TGTGCCTGGAGTGCGCTGGGGCCACTGTTTTTT
CDR3 protein: CAWSALGPLFF

J gene: TRBJ2-7
D gene: TRBD2
clone size: .
V gene: TRBV6-5
CDR3 DNA: TGTGCCAGCAGTTACACCAGCGGGACCTACGAGCAGTACTTC
CDR3 protein: CASSYTSGTYEQYF

J gene: TRBJ1-6
D gene: .
clone size: .
V gene: TRBV27
CDR3 DNA: TGTGCCAGCAGTTTGGGAGGACCCAACCGCTATAATTCACCCCTCCACTTT
CDR3 protein: CASSLGGPNRYNSPLHF

J gene: TRBJ2-1
D gene: TRBD2
clone size: .
V gene: TRBV5-1
CDR3 DNA: TGCGCCAGCAGCTTGGGGGCCGGGACTAGCTCCTACAATGAGCAGTTCTTC
CDR3 protein: CASSLGAGTSSYNEQFF

J gene: TRBJ2-1
D gene: TRBD2
clone size: .
V gene: TRBV6-5
CDR3 DNA: TGTGCCAGCAGTTACTCTAGCGGGGAGTCCTACAATGAGCAGTTCTTC
CDR3 protein: CASSYSSGESYNEQFF

J gene: TRBJ1-4
D gene: TRBD1
clone size: once
V gene: TRBV6-6
CDR3 DNA: TGTGCCAGCAGACACCGGGACAGAGATGAAAAACTGTTTTTT
CDR3 protein: CASRHRDRDEKLFF

J gene: TRBJ1-2
D gene: .
clone size: few
V gene: TRBV27
CDR3 DNA: TGTGCCAGCAGTCCCTCGGGAGGGTATGGCTACACCTTC
CDR3 protein: CASSPSGGYGYTF

J gene: TRBJ2-3
D gene: TRBD1
clone size: once
V gene: TRBV29-1
CDR3 DNA: TGCAGCGTTGAGAGGGACAGTGAAGATACGCAGTATTTT
CDR3 protein: CSVERDSEDTQYF